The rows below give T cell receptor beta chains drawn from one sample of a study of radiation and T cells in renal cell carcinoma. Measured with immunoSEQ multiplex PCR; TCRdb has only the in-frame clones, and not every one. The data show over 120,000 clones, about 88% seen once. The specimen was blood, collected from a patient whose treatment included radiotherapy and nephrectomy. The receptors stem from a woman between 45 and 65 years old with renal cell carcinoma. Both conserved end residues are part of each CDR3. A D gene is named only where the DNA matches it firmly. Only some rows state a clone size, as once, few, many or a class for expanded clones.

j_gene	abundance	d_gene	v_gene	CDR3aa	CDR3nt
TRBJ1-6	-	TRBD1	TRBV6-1	CASRDRVIGSPLHF	TGTGCCAGCAGGGACAGGGTGATAGGGTCACCCCTCCACTTT
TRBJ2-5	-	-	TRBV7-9	CASSQGSTGETQYF	TGTGCCAGCAGCCAGGGATCCACGGGGGAGACCCAGTACTTC
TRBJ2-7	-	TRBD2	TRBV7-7	CASSPSSGGAGEQYF	TGTGCTAGCAGCCCCTCTAGCGGGGGGGCCGGAGAGCAGTACTTC
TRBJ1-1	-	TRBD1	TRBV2	CASRGQGVNTEAFF	TGTGCCAGCAGGGGACAGGGAGTGAACACTGAAGCTTTCTTT
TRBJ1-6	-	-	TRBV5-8	CASSLGQHNSPLHF	TGTGCCAGCAGCTTGGGACAGCATAATTCACCCCTCCACTTT
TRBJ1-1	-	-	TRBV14	CASSQVWLSNPNMNTEAFF	TGTGCCAGCAGCCAAGTTTGGCTATCCAACCCGAACATGAACACTGAAGCTTTCTTT
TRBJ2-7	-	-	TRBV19	CATSSPLTLYEQYF	TGTGCCACGTCTTCCCCGCTGACACTTTACGAGCAGTACTTC
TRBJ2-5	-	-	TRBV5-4	CASSWGAEETQYF	TGTGCCTCGTCATGGGGGGCCGAAGAGACCCAGTACTTC
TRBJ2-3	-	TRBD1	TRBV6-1	CASRTGVIADTQYF	TGTGCCAGCAGGACAGGGGTTATCGCAGATACGCAGTATTTT
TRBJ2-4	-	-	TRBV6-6	CASRDFPGDIQYF	TGTGCCAGCAGGGACTTCCCTGGAGACATTCAGTACTTC
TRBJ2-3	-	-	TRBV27	CASSFRVEAVLTDTQYF	TGTGCCAGCAGTTTCAGGGTTGAAGCGGTCCTCACAGATACGCAGTATTTT
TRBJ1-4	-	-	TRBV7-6	CASSGYREMKKLFF	TGTGCCAGCAGCGGATACAGGGAAATGAAAAAACTGTTTTTT
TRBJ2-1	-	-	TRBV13	CASSSEPGQFKINEQFF	TGTGCCAGCAGCTCCGAACCTGGACAGTTCAAAATCAATGAGCAGTTCTTC
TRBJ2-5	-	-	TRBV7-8	CASSPRQGQTQYF	TGTGCCAGCAGCCCCCGCCAGGGACAGACCCAGTACTTC
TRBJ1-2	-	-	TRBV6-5	CASARAGAAGYTF	TGTGCCAGCGCCCGGGCGGGGGCGGCTGGCTACACCTTC
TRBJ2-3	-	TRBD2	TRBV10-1	CASSMGGTGDTQYF	TGCGCCAGCAGTATGGGGGGGACGGGAGATACGCAGTATTTT
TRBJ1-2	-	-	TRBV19	CASLPGTTCGYTF	TGTGCCAGTCTCCCGGGCACCACCTGTGGCTACACCTTC
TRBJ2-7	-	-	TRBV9	CASSVDNGVRYEQYF	TGTGCCAGCAGCGTAGATAACGGCGTCCGCTACGAGCAGTACTTC
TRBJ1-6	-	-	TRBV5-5	CASSYRNSYNSPLHF	TGTGCCAGCAGTTATCGTAATTCCTATAATTCACCCCTCCACTTT
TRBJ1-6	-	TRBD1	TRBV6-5	CASSYLPGTGRGTLHF	TGTGCCAGCAGTTATTTGCCCGGGACAGGGCGCGGCACCCTCCACTTT
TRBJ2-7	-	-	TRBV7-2	CASSPIRVYEQYF	TGTGCCAGCAGCCCCATTAGGGTATACGAGCAGTACTTC
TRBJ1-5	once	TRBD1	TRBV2	CASSKIRDRSNQPQHF	TGTGCCAGCAGTAAGATCCGGGACAGAAGCAATCAGCCCCAGCATTTT
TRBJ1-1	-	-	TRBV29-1	CSVVPLQWNTEAFF	TGCAGCGTTGTTCCTCTACAGTGGAACACTGAAGCTTTCTTT
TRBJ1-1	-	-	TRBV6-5	CASITAMNTEAFF	TGTGCCAGCATAACGGCTATGAACACTGAAGCTTTCTTT
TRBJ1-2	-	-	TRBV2	CASSYHRGYTF	TGTGCCAGCAGTTATCACAGAGGCTACACCTTC
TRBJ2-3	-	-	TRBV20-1	CSANYADTQYF	TGCAGTGCTAATTACGCAGATACGCAGTATTTT
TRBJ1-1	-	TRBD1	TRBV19	CASAHRGLAEAFF	TGTGCCAGTGCGCACAGGGGGCTGGCTGAAGCTTTCTTT
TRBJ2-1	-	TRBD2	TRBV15	CASQSGGYNEQFF	TGTGCCTCTCAGTCGGGGGGTTACAATGAGCAGTTCTTC
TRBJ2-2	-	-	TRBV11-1	CASSAGSTGELFF	TGTGCCAGCAGCGCCGGGAGCACCGGGGAGCTGTTTTTT
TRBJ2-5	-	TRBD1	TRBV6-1	CATWTGLQETQYF	TGTGCCACCTGGACAGGCCTTCAAGAGACCCAGTACTTC
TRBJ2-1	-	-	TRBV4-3	CASSQRTPGEQFF	TGCGCCAGCAGCCAACGGACTCCCGGTGAGCAGTTCTTC
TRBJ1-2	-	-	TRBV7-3	CASSLSQRAGTYGYTF	TGTGCCAGCAGCTTATCACAGCGGGCCGGGACCTATGGCTACACCTTC
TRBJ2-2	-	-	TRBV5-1	CASSLASSGHTGELFF	TGCGCCAGCAGCTTGGCCTCGAGTGGGCACACCGGGGAGCTGTTTTTT
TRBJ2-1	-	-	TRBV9	CASSGAYNEQFF	TGTGCCAGCAGCGGAGCCTACAATGAGCAGTTCTTC
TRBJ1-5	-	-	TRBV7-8	CASSPVGGLSNQPQHF	TGTGCCAGCAGCCCAGTTGGGGGATTGAGCAATCAGCCCCAGCATTTT
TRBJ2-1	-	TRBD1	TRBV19	CASSLGGTGRNEQFF	TGTGCCAGTAGTCTTGGTGGGACAGGGCGCAATGAGCAGTTCTTC
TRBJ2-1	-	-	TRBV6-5	CASRLSGEQFF	TGTGCCAGCAGACTCAGCGGTGAGCAGTTCTTC
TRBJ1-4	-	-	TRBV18	CASSPTGIEKLFF	TGTGCCAGCTCCCCCACCGGGATTGAAAAACTGTTTTTT
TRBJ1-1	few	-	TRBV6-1	CASSETYNTEAFF	TGTGCCAGCAGTGAAACCTACAACACTGAAGCTTTCTTT
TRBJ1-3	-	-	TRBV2	CASSETRQGTIHSGNTIYF	TGTGCCAGCAGTGAAACAAGGCAGGGGACCATACACTCTGGAAACACCATATATTTT
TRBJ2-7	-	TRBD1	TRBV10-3	CAIRPGQGYEQYF	TGTGCCATCAGGCCGGGACAGGGTTACGAGCAGTACTTC
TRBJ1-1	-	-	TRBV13	CASSLGGGGLKAFF	TGTGCCAGCAGCTTAGGCGGGGGGGGACTTAAAGCTTTCTTT
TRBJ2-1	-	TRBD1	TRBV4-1	CASSQALDRGVENEQFF	TGCGCCAGCAGCCAAGCGTTGGACAGGGGAGTCGAAAATGAGCAGTTCTTC
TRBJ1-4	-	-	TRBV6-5	CASSYDPGRYEKLFF	TGTGCCAGCAGTTACGACCCCGGGCGCTATGAAAAACTGTTTTTT
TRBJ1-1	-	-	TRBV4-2	CASSQDRPKNTEAFF	TGTGCCAGCAGCCAAGATCGTCCCAAGAACACTGAAGCTTTCTTT
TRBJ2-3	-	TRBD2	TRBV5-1	CASSVRTSGGTDTQYF	TGCGCCAGCAGCGTCCGGACTAGCGGGGGCACAGATACGCAGTATTTT
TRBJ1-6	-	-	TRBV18	CASSPVIRSYNSPLHF	TGTGCCAGCTCACCAGTCATACGCTCCTATAATTCACCCCTCCACTTT
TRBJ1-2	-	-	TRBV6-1	CASSEKDYGYTF	TGTGCCAGCAGTGAGAAGGACTATGGCTACACCTTC
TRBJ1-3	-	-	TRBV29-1	CSVVQQISGNTIYF	TGCAGCGTTGTGCAGCAGATCTCTGGAAACACCATATATTTT
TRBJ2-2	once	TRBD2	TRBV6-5	CASSTTSGGAGELFF	TGTGCCAGCAGTACCACTAGCGGGGGTGCCGGGGAGCTGTTTTTT
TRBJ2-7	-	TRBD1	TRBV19	CASMDRGLGEQYF	TGTGCCAGTATGGACAGGGGGCTGGGAGAGCAGTACTTC
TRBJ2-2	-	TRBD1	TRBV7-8	CASSSRWTGGRTGELFF	TGTGCCAGCAGCTCCAGGTGGACAGGGGGTCGCACCGGGGAGCTGTTTTTT
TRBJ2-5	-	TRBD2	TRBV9	CASSLRLAGAGETQYF	TGTGCCAGCAGCCTGCGACTAGCGGGGGCGGGGGAGACCCAGTACTTC
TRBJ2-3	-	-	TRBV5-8	CASSFSRLQGFADTQYF	TGTGCCAGCAGCTTCAGTCGTTTGCAGGGATTCGCAGATACGCAGTATTTT
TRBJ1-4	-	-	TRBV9	CASSFSPADEKLFF	TGTGCCAGCAGCTTTAGCCCCGCTGATGAAAAACTGTTTTTT